This section outlines one TCR beta chain sequence together with its context. This sample was taken from a study of blood T cells in healthy people across ages. Together with a sample-barcoded 5' primer, a J-beta primer mix was included in a second PCR lasting roughly 7 to 11 cycles. MiXCR, run by TCRdb on the 5' RACE reads, gives a single entry per CDR3 protein. The sample consists of around 900,000 distinct CDR3 sequences, approximately 50% of them appearing once. Approximately 9.7 milliliters was the volume of peripheral blood drawn from each donor. Isolated per sample were at least 6 million PBMCs. Per sample, no less than 5 micrograms of total RNA were extracted. There are 17 residues in the CDR3. V lost 4 bases and J lost 9, with 22 bases in between. In germline, CDR1 is SGHDN, CDR2 FVKESK.

The sample was blood. V and J are TRBV14 and TRBJ1-6, with D possibly being TRBD1 (5 bases). The receptor was isolated from a woman between 55 and 75 years old in good health. The CDR3 DNA reads TGTGCCAGCAGCCTTCCGGGGCGGGCCCGGGCCAGTTCACCCCTCCACTTT. Its protein is CASSLPGRARASSPLHF.